What follows is one T cell receptor beta chain and its context. This entry belongs to a study of cytomegalovirus exposure and HLA in healthy donors. Across the whole study: When roughly 420 donors were genotyped, 80% to 90% of them were found to fall in the Caucasian-associated ancestry cluster.

The PCR made use of 60 Vbeta and 13 Jbeta primers. Repertoires were generated with immunoSEQ multiplex PCR, while TCRdb's copy carries only in-frame clones and drops some. The sample includes 130,000 to 150,000 clones, roughly 77% seen only once; the top ten take approximately 2.1%. This receptor was taken from a man between 25 and 39 years old in good health and CMV-seronegative. Sequenced sample: PBMCs.

CDR3 DNA sequence: TGTGCCAGCACTGACCGGGAGGTATACAATGAGCAGTTCTTC. It codes for CASTDREVYNEQFF. The rearrangement uses TRBV6-1 and TRBJ2-1; TRBD2 matches at 7 bases. The germline V gene has CDR1 MNHNS and CDR2 SASEGT. V lost 7 bases to trimming and J lost 4 bases; unmatched junction nucleotides: 7. There are 14 residues in the CDR3.